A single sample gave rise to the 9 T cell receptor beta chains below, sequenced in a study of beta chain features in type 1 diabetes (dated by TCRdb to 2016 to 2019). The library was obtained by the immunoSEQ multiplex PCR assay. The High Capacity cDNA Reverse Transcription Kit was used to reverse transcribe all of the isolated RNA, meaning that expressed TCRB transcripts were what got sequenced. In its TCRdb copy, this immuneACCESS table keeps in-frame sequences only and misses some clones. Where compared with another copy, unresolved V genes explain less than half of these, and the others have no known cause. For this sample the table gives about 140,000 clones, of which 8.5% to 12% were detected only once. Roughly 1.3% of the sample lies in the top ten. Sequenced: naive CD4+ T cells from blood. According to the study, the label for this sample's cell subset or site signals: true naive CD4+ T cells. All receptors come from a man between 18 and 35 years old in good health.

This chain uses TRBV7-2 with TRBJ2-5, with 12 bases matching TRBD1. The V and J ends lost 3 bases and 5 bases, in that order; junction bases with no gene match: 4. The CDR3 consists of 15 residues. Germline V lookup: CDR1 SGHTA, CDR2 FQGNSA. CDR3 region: CASSFRDRGLETQYF. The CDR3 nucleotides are TGTGCCAGCAGCTTCCGGGACAGGGGGCTGGAGACCCAGTACTTC.

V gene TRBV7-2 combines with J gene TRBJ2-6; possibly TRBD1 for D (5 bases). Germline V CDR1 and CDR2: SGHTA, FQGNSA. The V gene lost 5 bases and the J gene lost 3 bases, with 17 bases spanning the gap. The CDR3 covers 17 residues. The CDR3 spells CASSPEPGFDGANVLTF. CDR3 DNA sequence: TGTGCCAGCAGCCCAGAACCAGGGTTTGATGGGGCCAACGTCCTGACTTTC.

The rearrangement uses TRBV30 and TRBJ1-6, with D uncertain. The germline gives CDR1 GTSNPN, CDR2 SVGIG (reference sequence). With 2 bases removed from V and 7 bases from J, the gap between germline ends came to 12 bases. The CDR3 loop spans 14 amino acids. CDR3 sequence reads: CAWSSGESNSPLHF. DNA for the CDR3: TGTGCCTGGAGTAGTGGAGAATCGAATTCACCCCTCCACTTT.

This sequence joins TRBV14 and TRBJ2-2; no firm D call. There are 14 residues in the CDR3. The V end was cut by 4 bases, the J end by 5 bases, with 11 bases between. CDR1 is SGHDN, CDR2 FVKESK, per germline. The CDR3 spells CASSRQTSTGELFF. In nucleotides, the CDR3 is TGTGCCAGCAGCCGCCAGACATCGACCGGGGAGCTGTTTTTT.

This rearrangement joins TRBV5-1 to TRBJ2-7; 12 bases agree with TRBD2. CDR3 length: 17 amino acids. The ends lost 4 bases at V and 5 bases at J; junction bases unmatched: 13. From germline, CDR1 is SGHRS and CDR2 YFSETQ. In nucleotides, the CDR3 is TGCGCCAGCAGCGGGTCGACTAGCGGGGGAGTCCTGAACGAGCAGTACTTC. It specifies CASSGSTSGGVLNEQYF.

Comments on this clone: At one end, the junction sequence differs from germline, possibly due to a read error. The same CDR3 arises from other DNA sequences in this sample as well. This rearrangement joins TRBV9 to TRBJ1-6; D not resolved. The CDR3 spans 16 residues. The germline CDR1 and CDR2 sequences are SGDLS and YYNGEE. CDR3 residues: CASSVHLSSYNSPLHF. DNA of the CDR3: TGTGCCAGCAGCGTACACCTTAGCTCCTATAATTCCCCCCTCCACTTT.

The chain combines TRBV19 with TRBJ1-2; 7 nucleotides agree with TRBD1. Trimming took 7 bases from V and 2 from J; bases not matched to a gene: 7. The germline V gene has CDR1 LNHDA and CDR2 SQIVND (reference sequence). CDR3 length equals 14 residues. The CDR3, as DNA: TGTGCCAGTAATAGGGACAGCTACAACTATGGCTACACCTTC. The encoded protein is CASNRDSYNYGYTF.

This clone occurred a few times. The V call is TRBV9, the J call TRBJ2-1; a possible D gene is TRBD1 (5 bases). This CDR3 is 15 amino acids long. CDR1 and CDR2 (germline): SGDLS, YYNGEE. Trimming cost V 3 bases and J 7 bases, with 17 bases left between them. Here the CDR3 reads CASSARTPGNNEQFF. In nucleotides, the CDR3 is TGTGCCAGCAGCGCCCGCACCCCAGGGAATAATGAGCAGTTCTTC.

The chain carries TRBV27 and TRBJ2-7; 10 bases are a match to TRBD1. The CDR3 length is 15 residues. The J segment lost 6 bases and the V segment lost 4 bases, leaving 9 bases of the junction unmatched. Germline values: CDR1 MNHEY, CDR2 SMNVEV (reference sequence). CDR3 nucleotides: TGTGCCAGCAGTTCCCGGGACAGGGGACTCGGCGAGCAGTACTTC. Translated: CASSSRDRGLGEQYF.